This is a list of T cell receptor beta chains from one sample in a study of blood T cell repertoires in COVID-19. Assay: immunoSEQ multiplex PCR; the TCRdb copy retains only in-frame clones and omits some. The sample lists 75,000 to 100,000 clones; 80% to 90% were seen once. What was sequenced was peripheral blood. Receptors were obtained from a human donor in a cohort sampled during active COVID-19. CDR3s include the opening cysteine and the closing phenylalanine or tryptophan. A D gene is named only where the DNA matches it firmly. Clone sizes are given selectively: once, few, many, or a class where the clone is expanded.

abundance	d_gene	v_gene	j_gene	CDR3aa	CDR3nt
.	.	TRBV6-2/TRBV6-3	TRBJ2-2	CASSSGREGELFF	TGTGCCAGCAGTTCAGGACGGGAGGGGGAGCTGTTTTTT
.	.	TRBV19	TRBJ2-1	CASSIEGASYNEQFF	TGTGCCAGTAGTATAGAGGGGGCGTCCTACAATGAGCAGTTCTTC
.	.	TRBV19	TRBJ2-3	CASSTFADRELTDTQYF	TGTGCCAGTAGTACCTTCGCAGATAGGGAGCTCACAGATACGCAGTATTTT
.	TRBD2	TRBV7-9	TRBJ2-3	CASSLSSGAGDTQYF	TGTGCCAGCAGCTTGTCTAGCGGGGCGGGAGATACGCAGTATTTT
.	TRBD1	TRBV5-8	TRBJ2-5	CASSRRQGGETQYF	TGTGCCAGCAGCAGACGACAGGGCGGCGAGACCCAGTACTTC
.	TRBD2	TRBV20-1	TRBJ2-1	CSARGTSGSSYNEQFF	TGCAGTGCTCGTGGGACTAGCGGGAGCTCCTACAATGAGCAGTTCTTC
once	.	TRBV21-1	TRBJ2-6	CASSEPQEPSGANVLTF	TGTGCCAGCAGCGAGCCCCAGGAACCCTCTGGGGCCAACGTCCTGACTTTC
.	TRBD1	TRBV7-8	TRBJ1-1	CASSPRDRGTEAFF	TGTGCCAGCAGCCCAAGAGACAGGGGCACTGAAGCTTTCTTT
.	TRBD1	TRBV4-3	TRBJ1-2	CASSQDPGQFYGYTF	TGCGCCAGCAGCCAAGACCCGGGACAGTTCTATGGCTACACCTTC
.	.	TRBV28	TRBJ1-1	CASSLIVRQTNTEAFF	TGTGCCAGCAGTTTAATCGTGAGACAGACGAACACTGAAGCTTTCTTT
.	TRBD2	TRBV6-4	TRBJ2-1	CASSVLAGVLEQFF	TGTGCCAGCAGTGTACTAGCGGGAGTCCTTGAGCAGTTCTTC
.	TRBD1	TRBV27	TRBJ1-1	CASSLSSQGANTEAFF	TGTGCCAGCAGTTTAAGTTCGCAGGGGGCAAACACTGAAGCTTTCTTT
.	TRBD1	TRBV7-3	TRBJ1-1	CASSPTGGDTEAFF	TGTGCCAGCAGCCCGACAGGGGGGGACACTGAAGCTTTCTTT
.	TRBD2	TRBV4-1	TRBJ2-7	CASSQLTSGRATYYEQYF	TGCGCCAGCAGCCAGCTAACTAGCGGGAGGGCAACCTACTACGAGCAGTACTTC
.	.	TRBV30	TRBJ1-2	CAWTFGVFGYTF	TGTGCCTGGACGTTCGGGGTCTTTGGCTACACCTTC
.	.	TRBV6-1	TRBJ1-1	CASSEKPGRVNTEAFF	TGTGCCAGCAGTGAAAAGCCGGGGAGGGTGAACACTGAAGCTTTCTTT
once	TRBD1	TRBV3-1/TRBV3-2	TRBJ2-7	CASSSGQGGYEQYF	TGTGCCAGCAGCTCGGGACAGGGGGGCTACGAGCAGTACTTC
.	.	TRBV7-9	TRBJ2-2	CASSLLPGNTGELFF	TGTGCCAGCAGCTTATTACCCGGGAACACCGGGGAGCTGTTTTTT
.	TRBD2	TRBV7-3	TRBJ2-7	CASSLTGSSGTHEQYF	TGTGCCAGCAGCTTAACGGGTTCTAGCGGGACCCACGAGCAGTACTTC
.	.	TRBV11-2	TRBJ2-1	CASSPWPLAASYNEQFF	TGTGCCAGCAGCCCTTGGCCCCTAGCTGCCTCCTACAATGAGCAGTTCTTC
.	TRBD1	TRBV7-2	TRBJ1-6	CASSLATGFAYNSPLHF	TGTGCCAGCAGCTTAGCGACAGGGTTCGCCTATAATTCACCCCTCCACTTT
once	TRBD1	TRBV9	TRBJ2-2	CASSVVRGTGDTGELFF	TGTGCCAGCAGCGTAGTTAGAGGGACAGGGGACACCGGGGAGCTGTTTTTT
.	.	TRBV9	TRBJ1-1	CASSPPEASLRAFF	TGTGCCAGCAGCCCCCCAGAGGCCTCCTTACGTGCTTTCTTT
.	TRBD2	TRBV5-1	TRBJ2-1	CASSFSISGGNEQFF	TGCGCCAGCAGCTTCTCCATTAGCGGGGGAAATGAGCAGTTCTTC
.	TRBD2	TRBV9	TRBJ2-2	CASSVVGGRTGELFF	TGTGCCAGCAGCGTAGTGGGAGGGCGCACCGGGGAGCTGTTTTTT
.	.	TRBV4-1	TRBJ1-2	CASSQGQTNYGYTF	TGCGCCAGCAGCCAAGGGCAAACTAACTATGGCTACACCTTC
.	.	TRBV3-1/TRBV3-2	TRBJ2-3	CASSPFGDTQYF	TGTGCCAGCAGCCCCTTCGGGGATACGCAGTATTTT
.	TRBD1	TRBV27	TRBJ1-1	CASSLEGGENTEAFF	TGTGCCAGCAGTTTGGAAGGGGGCGAAAACACTGAAGCTTTCTTT
.	.	TRBV21-1	TRBJ2-3	CASSKVAGTQYF	TGTGCCAGCAGCAAGGTGGCGGGTACGCAGTATTTT
few	TRBD1	TRBV5-1	TRBJ2-2	CASRSQGANTGELFF	TGCGCCAGCAGATCACAGGGGGCCAACACCGGGGAGCTGTTTTTT
once	.	TRBV13	TRBJ1-5	CASSLGQYSNQPQHF	TGTGCCAGCAGCTTAGGCCAGTATAGCAATCAGCCCCAGCATTTT
.	.	TRBV30	TRBJ1-1	CAWSRREGEAFF	TGTGCCTGGAGTCGCAGGGAGGGGGAAGCTTTCTTT
.	TRBD1	TRBV7-9	TRBJ1-6	CASSPGTGRSPLHF	TGTGCCAGCAGCCCCGGGACAGGGAGGTCACCCCTCCACTTT
.	TRBD1	TRBV28	TRBJ2-7	CASLATGLGYEQYF	TGTGCCAGCCTCGCGACAGGGTTGGGTTACGAGCAGTACTTC
.	.	TRBV7-8	TRBJ2-5	CASSLAERGRAETQYF	TGTGCCAGCAGCTTAGCCGAACGGGGTAGGGCAGAGACCCAGTACTTC
.	TRBD2	TRBV6-5	TRBJ2-7	CASSRRGGSSYEQYF	TGTGCCAGCAGCCGCCGGGGGGGATCGTCCTACGAGCAGTACTTC
.	TRBD1	TRBV3-1/TRBV3-2	TRBJ1-1	CASSQVGQVNTEAFF	TGTGCCAGCAGCCAAGTTGGACAGGTTAACACTGAAGCTTTCTTT
.	TRBD1	TRBV5-5	TRBJ1-1	CASSLDRGTEAFF	TGTGCCAGCAGCCTTGACAGGGGGACTGAAGCTTTCTTT
.	TRBD2	TRBV9	TRBJ2-3	CASSVGHEASGAYTDTQYF	TGTGCCAGCAGCGTAGGTCATGAGGCTAGCGGGGCTTACACAGATACGCAGTATTTT
.	TRBD1	TRBV4-1	TRBJ2-3	CASSHPTGLRTDTQYF	TGCGCCAGCAGCCACCCGACAGGGCTACGCACAGATACGCAGTATTTT
.	.	TRBV9	TRBJ2-1	CASSSGLSTYNEQFF	TGTGCCAGCAGCTCGGGACTTTCCACCTACAATGAGCAGTTCTTC
.	TRBD1	TRBV7-3	TRBJ2-5	CASSLSYGQDSTQYF	TGTGCCAGCAGCTTATCCTACGGACAGGACTCAACCCAGTACTTC
.	.	TRBV10-3	TRBJ1-2	CAISESAGPHYGYTF	TGTGCCATCAGTGAGTCGGCAGGGCCTCACTATGGCTACACCTTC
.	TRBD2	TRBV7-6	TRBJ2-7	CASSFSSGSTETSFEQYF	TGTGCCAGCAGCTTTAGTAGCGGGAGCACCGAGACCTCTTTCGAGCAGTACTTC
.	.	TRBV11-1	TRBJ2-7	CASSLVVGYEQYF	TGTGCCAGCAGCTTAGTGGTCGGCTACGAGCAGTACTTC